The TCR beta chain described here comes from a study of blood T cell repertoires in COVID-19. Overall study context: Acute and convalescent COVID-19 samples came from the United States, Italy and Spain. The analysed material was cDNA or gDNA that came from T cells, B-cell-depleted T cells, or PBMCs.

The CDR3 totals 16 residues. Germline CDR1 and CDR2: ENHRY and SYGVKD. The ends were cut back, 0 bases at V and 4 bases at J, with 15 bases in the middle. In the authors' methods: It was from reference gene primer amplification that nucleated cell counts were estimated. Libraries were prepared by immunoSEQ multiplex PCR; TCRdb keeps only in-frame clonotypes and omits some of them. The V and J calls and clone size are taken from that table; D and trimming were inferred from the DNA. This table holds about 290,000 clones, roughly nine tenths found once. V is TRBV10-3 and J is TRBJ1-1; TRBD1 is a possible D gene (6 bases). The sample taken for sequencing was peripheral blood. This TCR was recovered from a woman in her forties who had recovered from COVID-19. The CDR3 sequence is CAISESPAGAGTEAFF. The CDR3 DNA sequence: TGTGCCATCAGTGAGTCTCCGGCGGGGGCCGGCACTGAAGCTTTCTTT.